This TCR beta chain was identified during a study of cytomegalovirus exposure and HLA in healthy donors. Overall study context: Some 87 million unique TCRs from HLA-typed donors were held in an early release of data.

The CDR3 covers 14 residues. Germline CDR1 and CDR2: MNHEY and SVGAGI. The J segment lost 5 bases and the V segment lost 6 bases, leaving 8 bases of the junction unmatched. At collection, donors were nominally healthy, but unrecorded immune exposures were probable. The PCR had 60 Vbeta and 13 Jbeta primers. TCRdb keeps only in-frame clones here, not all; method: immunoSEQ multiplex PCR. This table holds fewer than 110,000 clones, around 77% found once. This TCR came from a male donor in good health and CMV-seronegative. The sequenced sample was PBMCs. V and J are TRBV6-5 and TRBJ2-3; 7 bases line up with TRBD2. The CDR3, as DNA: TGTGCCAGCAGGAAGGGCGGGAGTCGAGATACGCAGTATTTT. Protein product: CASRKGGSRDTQYF.